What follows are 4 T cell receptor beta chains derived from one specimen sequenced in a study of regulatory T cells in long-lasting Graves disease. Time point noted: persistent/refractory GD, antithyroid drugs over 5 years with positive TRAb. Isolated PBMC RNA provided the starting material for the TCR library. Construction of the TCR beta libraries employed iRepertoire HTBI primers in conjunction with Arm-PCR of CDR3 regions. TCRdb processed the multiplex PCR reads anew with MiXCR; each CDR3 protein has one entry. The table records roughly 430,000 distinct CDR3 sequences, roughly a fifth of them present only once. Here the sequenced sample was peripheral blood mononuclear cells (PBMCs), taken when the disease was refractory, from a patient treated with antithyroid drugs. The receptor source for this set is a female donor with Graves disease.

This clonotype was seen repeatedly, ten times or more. Here the CDR3 reads CASKQNTGELFF. The CDR3 coding sequence is TGTGCCAGCAAGCAGAACACCGGGGAGCTGTTTTTT. V and J are TRBV2 and TRBJ2-2; D is ambiguous. V lost 7 bases, J lost 1 base, and 4 bases lay in between. This CDR3 contains 12 residues. Germline CDR1 and CDR2: SNHLY and FYNNEI.

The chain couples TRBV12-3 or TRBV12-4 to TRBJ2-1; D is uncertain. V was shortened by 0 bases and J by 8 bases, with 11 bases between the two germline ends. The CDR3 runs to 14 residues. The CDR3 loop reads CASSLAGPRDEQFF. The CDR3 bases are TGTGCCAGCAGTTTAGCGGGCCCTCGGGATGAGCAGTTCTTC.

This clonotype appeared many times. The CDR3 DNA reads as TGTGCCAGCAGTTTACAGGGGCGCCGTGGCTACACCTTC. Protein sequence: CASSLQGRRGYTF. The chain combines TRBV28 with TRBJ1-2, with D tentatively TRBD1 (6 bases). Per germline, CDR1 MDHEN and CDR2 SYDVKM. The CDR3 runs 13 residues. With 2 bases removed from V and 7 bases from J, the gap between germline ends came to 11 bases.

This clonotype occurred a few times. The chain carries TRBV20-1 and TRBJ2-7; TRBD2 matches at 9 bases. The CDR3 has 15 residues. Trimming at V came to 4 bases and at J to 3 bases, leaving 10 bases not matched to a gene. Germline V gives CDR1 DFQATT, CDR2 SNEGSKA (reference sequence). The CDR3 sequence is CSAIPLAGANYEQYF. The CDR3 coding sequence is TGCAGTGCTATCCCCTTAGCGGGAGCGAACTACGAGCAGTACTTC.